This entry lists 2 T cell receptor beta chains sequenced from one sample in a study of T-cell memory formation after mild COVID-19 (dated by TCRdb to the early 2020s). To prepare the library, 5' RACE was applied. Instrument used: Illumina NovaSeq 6000. Using fastp at Q25 and MiXCR, TCRdb reprocessed the public reads and kept productive beta chains. A single entry per CDR3 protein holds the most common genes and DNA from its merged rows. In all, the sample holds 250,000 or so distinct CDR3 sequences, and under 20% of those were seen once. In total, the top ten clones hold approximately 22% of the sample. The sequenced sample consisted of PBMCs or a T cell subset sorted from them (not recorded which). The receptors were sampled from a man younger than 30 who had mild COVID-19 (a few samples of this study predate the infection). The sample titles of this study are shuffled in the database, so cell type and time point are left out; the donor was told from shared clones.

The sample holds a few counts of this clonotype. The V and J genes are TRBV4-1 and TRBJ2-4, with D maybe TRBD1 (6 bases). Germline-derived CDR1 and CDR2 are MGHRA and YSYEKL. V was trimmed by 3 bases and J by 4 bases, leaving 13 bases between them. The CDR3 sequence is 15 residues long. CDR3: CASSQHPQGKNIQYF. The CDR3 DNA reads TGCGCCAGCAGCCAGCACCCCCAGGGGAAAAACATTCAGTACTTC.

This clonotype showed up many times. The chain recombines TRBV5-1 with TRBJ2-2, with D tentatively TRBD2 (5 bases). CDR3 length equals 14 residues. V dropped 6 bases and J dropped 8 bases, with 17 bases sitting between them. In germline, CDR1 is SGHRS, CDR2 YFSETQ. The DNA for the CDR3 is TGCGCCAGCACCCACGCCCGGGGATCGGGGGAGCTGTTTTTT. It translates to CASTHARGSGELFF.